The T cell receptor beta chain described here comes from a study of T-cell reconstitution after alpha-beta-depleted transplantation in children. During its preparation, the TCRbeta library received unique molecular identifiers. TCRdb independently ran MiXCR on the PCR reads; one entry per CDR3 protein. Among around 380,000 distinct CDR3 sequences, approximately 11% were seen once, and the ten largest hold approximately 5%. This clonotype showed up just a few times. Trimming left V 0 bases short and J 0 bases short, with 9 bases between. The CDR3 is 16 residues long. Germline CDR1 reads KGHSH; CDR2 reads LQKENI.

The J gene is TRBJ1-3, the V gene TRBV18; D is perhaps TRBD1 (5 bases). The TCR originated in a human donor who donated a stem cell graft to a child with acute myeloid leukemia. The sequences come from PBMCs from the stem cell graft donor, collected from the stem cell graft. The CDR3 sequence: CASSPPGVLSGNTIYF. The CDR3 region has the DNA TGTGCCAGCTCACCACCGGGGGTCCTCTCTGGAAACACCATATATTTT.